Following are 14 T cell receptor beta chains from one sample sequenced in a study of T cells expressing NK-cell markers. One entry per CDR3 protein, without DNA, is what TCRdb gives after re-calling the 5' RACE reads. The listing contains about 540,000 distinct CDR3 sequences. Specimen: blood T cells: a sorted CD56 or NKG2C T cell subset, CD4+ or CD8+ T cells, or bulk PBMC T cells (not recorded which). All receptors derive from a man in his late teens or twenties in good health.

This chain connects TRBV2 to TRBJ2-7; TCRdb proposes TRBD1, but this gene call is untestable without DNA. CDR3 length: 15 residues. Looked up from germline, CDR1 is SNHLY and CDR2 is FYNNEI. This CDR3 reads CASSIRDIATYEQYF.

The rearrangement links TRBV7-2 to TRBJ2-7; TCRdb outputs TRBD1, but without DNA this stays unchecked. The length of the CDR3 is 16 residues. Germline assignment: CDR1 SGHTA and CDR2 FQGNSA. The CDR3 loop reads CASSPTWAGSSYEQYF.

The chain employs TRBV13 and TRBJ1-2; there is no DNA to check the TCRdb D call of TRBD1. In germline, CDR1 is PRHDT, CDR2 FYEKMQ (reference sequence). The CDR3 is 11 residues long. CDR3 sequence reads: CASSPGQGYTF. The full variable domain, rest sourced from reference TRBV13 and TRBJ1-2, is AAGVIQSPRHLIKEKRETATLKCYPIPRHDTVYWYQQGPGQDPQFLISFYEKMQSDKGSIPDRFSAQQFSDYHSELNMSSLELGDSALYFCASSPGQGYTFGSGTRLTVV.

The chain couples TRBV10-3 to TRBJ2-4; TCRdb selects TRBD1, and the lack of DNA leaves this call unchecked. Per germline, CDR1 ENHRY and CDR2 SYGVKD. The CDR3 is 14 amino acids. CDR3 residues: CAISESRGRHIQYF.

J is TRBJ2-5 and V is TRBV5-1; TCRdb calls TRBD2, which cannot be checked without DNA. Germline V lookup: CDR1 SGHRS, CDR2 YFSETQ. The CDR3 length is 15 residues. The CDR3 reads CASSLGTSGAETQYF. Full variable domain (remainder filled in from reference TRBV5-1 and TRBJ2-5): KAGVTQTPRYLIKTRGQQVTLSCSPISGHRSVSWYQQTPGQGLQFLFEYFSETQRNKGNFPGRFSGRQFSNSRSEMNVSTLELGDSALYLCASSLGTSGAETQYFGPGTRLLVL.

This sequence joins TRBV20-1 and TRBJ2-3; TCRdb proposes TRBD1, but this gene call is untestable without DNA. There are 17 residues in the CDR3. From germline, CDR1 is DFQATT and CDR2 SNEGSKA (reference sequence). The CDR3: CSARYWGTGKNTDTQYF.

The chain couples TRBV5-1 to TRBJ2-1. The germline V gene encodes CDR1 SGHRS and CDR2 YFSETQ. The CDR3 contains 14 residues. The CDR3 reads CASSLAWSSDEQFF.

The chain uses TRBV7-2 and TRBJ2-2; TCRdb's assignment of TRBD2 cannot be checked, as there is no DNA. This CDR3 is built from 17 residues. CDR1 SGHTA and CDR2 FQGNSA come from the germline V gene. This CDR3 reads CASSFWVAGGNTGELFF.

The chain carries TRBV6-5 and TRBJ2-5; the TCRdb D gene call, TRBD1, has no DNA to confirm it. Germline V lookup: CDR1 MNHEY, CDR2 SVGAGI. The CDR3 is made up of 15 amino acids. CDR3 sequence reads: CASSYGRESVETQYF.

This sequence joins TRBV20-1 and TRBJ1-1; TCRdb's D gene call, TRBD1, goes unchecked for lack of DNA. The CDR3 is 12 residues long. The germline V gene encodes CDR1 DFQATT and CDR2 SNEGSKA (reference sequence). The CDR3 loop reads CSAKRGVTEAFF.

J is TRBJ1-2 and V is TRBV5-1. This CDR3 contains 15 residues. Germline V CDR1 and CDR2: SGHRS, YFSETQ. The CDR3 sequence: CASSLDGRQNYGYTF.

J is TRBJ2-5 and V is TRBV18; TCRdb's D call of TRBD2 is untestable without DNA. The germline CDR1 and CDR2 sequences are KGHSH and LQKENI. The CDR3 runs 17 residues. CDR3 amino acids: CASSPNPAGVGQETQYF.

The chain uses TRBV3-1 and TRBJ2-5; checking the TCRdb D call of TRBD1 is not possible without DNA. CDR3 length equals 15 residues. Germline V gene data show CDR1 as LGHDT and CDR2 as YNNKEL (reference sequence). The CDR3 loop is CASKGSRANTETQYF.

This rearrangement joins TRBV6-1 to TRBJ2-5; checking the TCRdb D call of TRBD2 is not possible without DNA. This CDR3 region has 15 residues. Germline V CDR1 and CDR2: MNHNS, SASEGT. The CDR3 loop is CASRPGVLAAGTQYF.